The sequence of this T cell receptor (beta chain) was determined in a study of spatial heterogeneity in lung cancer. Across the whole study: Across tumor regions, counts of TCR transcripts showed a strong correlation with a T cell module score derived from matched bulk RNA-seq. On average, each unique TCR and UMI combination appeared more than ten times in raw reads. Study-wide points: Expanded intratumoral alpha and beta TCR counts tracked tumor mutation counts.

TCRdb re-analysed the 5' RACE reads in MiXCR, keeping a single row per CDR3 protein. The repertoire holds fewer than 2,500 distinct CDR3 sequences, with 35% to 45% as singletons. This sample's time point: sample taken at primary tumor resection. This clonotype is deemed medium-sized (0.01 to 0.1%). What it binds is not known. This CDR3 is 14 amino acids long. V shed 11 bases and J shed 3 bases, with 16 bases lying between them. The germline V gene encodes CDR1 LGHDT and CDR2 YNNKEL (reference sequence). This receptor was identified in a male donor with early-stage non-small cell lung cancer. The chain joins TRBV3-1 to TRBJ2-2, with D possibly TRBD2 on 6 matching bases. The sequencing used lung tumor tissue, collected at surgery. The CDR3 reads CAGGTGRDTGELFF. CDR3 sequence (DNA): TGTGCCGGGGGGACCGGCCGGGACACCGGGGAGCTGTTTTTT.